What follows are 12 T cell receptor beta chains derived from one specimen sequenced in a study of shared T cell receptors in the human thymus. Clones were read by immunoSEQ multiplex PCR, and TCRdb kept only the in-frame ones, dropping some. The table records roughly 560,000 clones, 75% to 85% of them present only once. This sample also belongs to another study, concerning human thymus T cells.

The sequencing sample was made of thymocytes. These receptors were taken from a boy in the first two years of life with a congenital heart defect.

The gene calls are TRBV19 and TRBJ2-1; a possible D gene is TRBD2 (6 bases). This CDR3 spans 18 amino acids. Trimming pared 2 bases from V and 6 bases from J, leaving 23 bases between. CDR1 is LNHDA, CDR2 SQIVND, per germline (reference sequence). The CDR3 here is CASSIRGWLEGRTNEQFF. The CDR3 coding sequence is TGTGCCAGTAGTATAAGAGGGTGGTTGGAGGGCCGCACCAATGAGCAGTTCTTC. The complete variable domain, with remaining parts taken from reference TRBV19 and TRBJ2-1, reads DGGITQSPKYLFRKEGQNVTLSCEQNLNHDAMYWYRQDPGQGLRLIYYSQIVNDFQKGDIAEGYSVSREKKESFPLTVTSAQKNPTAFYLCASSIRGWLEGRTNEQFFGPGTRLTVL.

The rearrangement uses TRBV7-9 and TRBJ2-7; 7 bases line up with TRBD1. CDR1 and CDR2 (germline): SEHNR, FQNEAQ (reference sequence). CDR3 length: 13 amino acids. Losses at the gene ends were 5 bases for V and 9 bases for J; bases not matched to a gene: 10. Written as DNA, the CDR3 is TGTGCCAGCAGCCTAAACGACAGGGTTCCGCAGTACTTC. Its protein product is CASSLNDRVPQYF.

The CDR3 nucleotides are TGCGCCAGCAGCTTGGCACAGGCCACAGATACGCAGTATTTT. This gives the protein CASSLAQATDTQYF. The V call is TRBV5-1, the J call TRBJ2-3, with D possibly TRBD1 on 5 matching bases. CDR1 is SGHRS and CDR2 is YFSETQ in the germline V gene. The CDR3 runs to 14 residues. V was clipped by 0 bases and J by 2 bases, with 7 bases between them.

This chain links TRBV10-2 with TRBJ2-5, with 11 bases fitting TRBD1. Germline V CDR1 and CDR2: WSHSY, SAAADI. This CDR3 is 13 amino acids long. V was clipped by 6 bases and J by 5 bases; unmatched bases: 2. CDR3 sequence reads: CASRGTGGETQYF. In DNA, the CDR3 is TGCGCCAGCAGGGGGACAGGGGGTGAGACCCAGTACTTC.

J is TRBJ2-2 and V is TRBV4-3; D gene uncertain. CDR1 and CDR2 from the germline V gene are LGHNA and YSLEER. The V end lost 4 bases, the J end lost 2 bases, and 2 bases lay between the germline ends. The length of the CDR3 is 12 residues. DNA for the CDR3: TGCGCCAGCAGCCCAAACACCGGGGAGCTGTTTTTT. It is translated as CASSPNTGELFF.

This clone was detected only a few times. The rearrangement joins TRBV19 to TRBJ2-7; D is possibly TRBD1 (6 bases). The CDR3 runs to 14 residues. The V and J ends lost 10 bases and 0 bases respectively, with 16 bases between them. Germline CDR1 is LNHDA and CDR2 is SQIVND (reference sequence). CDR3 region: CATSAGVHSYEQYF. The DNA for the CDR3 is TGTGCCACCAGCGCAGGGGTCCACTCCTACGAGCAGTACTTC. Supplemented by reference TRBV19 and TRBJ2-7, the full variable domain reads DGGITQSPKYLFRKEGQNVTLSCEQNLNHDAMYWYRQDPGQGLRLIYYSQIVNDFQKGDIAEGYSVSREKKESFPLTVTSAQKNPTAFYLCATSAGVHSYEQYFGPGTRLTVT.

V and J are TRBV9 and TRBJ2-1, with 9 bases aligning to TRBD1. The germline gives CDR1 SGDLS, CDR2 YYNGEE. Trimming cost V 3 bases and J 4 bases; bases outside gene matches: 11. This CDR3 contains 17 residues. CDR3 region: CASSGEGRTGVYNEQFF. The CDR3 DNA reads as TGTGCCAGCAGCGGGGAGGGGAGGACAGGGGTATACAATGAGCAGTTCTTC.

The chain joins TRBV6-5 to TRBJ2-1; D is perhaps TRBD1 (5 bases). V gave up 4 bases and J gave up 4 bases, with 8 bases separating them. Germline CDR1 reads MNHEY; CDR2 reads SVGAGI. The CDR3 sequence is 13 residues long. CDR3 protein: CASSSTDYNEQFF. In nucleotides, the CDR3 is TGTGCCAGCAGTTCGACAGATTACAATGAGCAGTTCTTC.

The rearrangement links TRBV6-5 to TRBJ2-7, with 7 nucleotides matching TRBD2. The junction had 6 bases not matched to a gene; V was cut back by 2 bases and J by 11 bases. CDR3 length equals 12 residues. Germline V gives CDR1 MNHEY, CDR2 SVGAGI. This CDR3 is CASSYPRGSEYF. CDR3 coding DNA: TGTGCCAGCAGTTACCCGCGGGGGTCGGAGTACTTC.

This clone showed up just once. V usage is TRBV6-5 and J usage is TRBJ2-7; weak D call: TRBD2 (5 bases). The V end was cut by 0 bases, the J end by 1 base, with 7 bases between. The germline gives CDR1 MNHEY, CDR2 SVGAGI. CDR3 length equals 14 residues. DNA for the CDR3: TGTGCCAGCAGTTACTCGCGGGCTTCCTACGAGCAGTACTTC. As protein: CASSYSRASYEQYF.

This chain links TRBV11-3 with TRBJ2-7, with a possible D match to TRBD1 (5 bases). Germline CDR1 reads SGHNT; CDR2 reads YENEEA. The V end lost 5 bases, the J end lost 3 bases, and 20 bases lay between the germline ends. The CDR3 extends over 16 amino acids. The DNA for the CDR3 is TGTGCCAGCAGCGAAGAGCCAGGGCGAAGTGTCTACGAGCAGTACTTC. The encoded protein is CASSEEPGRSVYEQYF. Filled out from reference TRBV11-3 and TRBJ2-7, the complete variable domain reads EAGVVQSPRYKIIEKKQPVAFWCNPISGHNTLYWYLQNLGQGPELLIRYENEEAVDDSQLPKDRFSAERLKGVDSTLKIQPAELGDSAVYLCASSEEPGRSVYEQYFGPGTRLTVT.

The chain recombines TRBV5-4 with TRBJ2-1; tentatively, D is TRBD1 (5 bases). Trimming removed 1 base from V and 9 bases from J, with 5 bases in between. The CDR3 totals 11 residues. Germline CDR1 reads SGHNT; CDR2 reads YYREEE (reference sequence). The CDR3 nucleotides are TGTGCCAGCAGCTTGAGGGGTGAGCAGTTCTTC. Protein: CASSLRGEQFF.